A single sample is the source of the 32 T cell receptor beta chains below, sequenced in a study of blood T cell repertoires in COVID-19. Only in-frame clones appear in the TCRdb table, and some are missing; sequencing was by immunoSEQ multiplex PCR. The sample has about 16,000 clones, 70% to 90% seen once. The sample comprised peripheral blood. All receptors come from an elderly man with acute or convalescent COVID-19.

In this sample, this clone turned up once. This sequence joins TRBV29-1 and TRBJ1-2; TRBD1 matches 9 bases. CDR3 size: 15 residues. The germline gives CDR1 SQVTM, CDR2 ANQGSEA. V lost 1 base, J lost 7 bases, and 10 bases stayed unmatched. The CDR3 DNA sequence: TGCAGCGTTGAAGTTACCGGGACAGGGCGGGGTGGCTACACCTTC. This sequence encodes CSVEVTGTGRGGYTF.

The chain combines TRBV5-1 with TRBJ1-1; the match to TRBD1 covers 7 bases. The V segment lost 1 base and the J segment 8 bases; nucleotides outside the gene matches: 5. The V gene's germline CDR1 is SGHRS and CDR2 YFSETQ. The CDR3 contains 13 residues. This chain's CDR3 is CASSLTRDREAFF. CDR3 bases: TGCGCCAGCAGCTTGACCCGGGACAGAGAAGCTTTCTTT.

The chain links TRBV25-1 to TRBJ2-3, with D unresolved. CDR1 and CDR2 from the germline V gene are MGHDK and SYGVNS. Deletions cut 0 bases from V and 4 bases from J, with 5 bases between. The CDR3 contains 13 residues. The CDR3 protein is CASSEYSSDTQYF. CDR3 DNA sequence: TGTGCCAGCAGTGAATATTCCTCAGATACGCAGTATTTT.

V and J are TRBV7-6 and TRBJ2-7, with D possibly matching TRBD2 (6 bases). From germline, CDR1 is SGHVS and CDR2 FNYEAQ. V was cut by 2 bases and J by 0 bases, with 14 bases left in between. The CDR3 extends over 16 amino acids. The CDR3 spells CASSLRGGTNSYEQYF. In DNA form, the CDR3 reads TGTGCCAGCAGCTTACGAGGAGGGACGAACTCCTACGAGCAGTACTTC. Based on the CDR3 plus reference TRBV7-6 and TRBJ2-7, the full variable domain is GAGVSQSPRYKVTKRGQDVALRCDPISGHVSLYWYRQALGQGPEFLTYFNYEAQQDKSGLPNDRFSAERPEGSISTLTIQRTEQRDSAMYRCASSLRGGTNSYEQYFGPGTRLTVT.

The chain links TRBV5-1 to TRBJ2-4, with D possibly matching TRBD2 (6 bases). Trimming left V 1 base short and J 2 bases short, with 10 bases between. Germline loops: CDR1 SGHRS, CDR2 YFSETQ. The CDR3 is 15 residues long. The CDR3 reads CASSLQEGSKNIQYF. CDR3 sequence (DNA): TGCGCCAGCAGCTTGCAGGAGGGGTCCAAAAACATTCAGTACTTC.

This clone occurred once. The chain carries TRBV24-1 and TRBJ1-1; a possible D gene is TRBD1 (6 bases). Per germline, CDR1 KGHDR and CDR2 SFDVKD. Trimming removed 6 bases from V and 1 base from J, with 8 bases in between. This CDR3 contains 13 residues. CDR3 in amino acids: CATSQGGNTEAFF. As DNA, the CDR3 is TGTGCCACCAGTCAAGGGGGGAACACTGAAGCTTTCTTT.

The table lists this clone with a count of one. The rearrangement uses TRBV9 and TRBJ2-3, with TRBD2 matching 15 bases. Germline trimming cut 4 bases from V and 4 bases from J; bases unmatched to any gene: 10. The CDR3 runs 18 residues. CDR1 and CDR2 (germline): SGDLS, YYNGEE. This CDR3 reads CASSPRTSGRAGADTQYF. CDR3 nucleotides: TGTGCCAGCAGCCCTCGGACTAGCGGGAGGGCCGGAGCAGATACGCAGTATTTT.

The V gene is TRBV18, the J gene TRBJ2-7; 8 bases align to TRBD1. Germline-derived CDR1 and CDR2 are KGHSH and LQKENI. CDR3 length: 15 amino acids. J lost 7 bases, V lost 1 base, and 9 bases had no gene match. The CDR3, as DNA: TGTGCCAGCTCACCACGGAGGTCAGGGGGCGATGAGCAGTACTTC. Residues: CASSPRRSGGDEQYF.

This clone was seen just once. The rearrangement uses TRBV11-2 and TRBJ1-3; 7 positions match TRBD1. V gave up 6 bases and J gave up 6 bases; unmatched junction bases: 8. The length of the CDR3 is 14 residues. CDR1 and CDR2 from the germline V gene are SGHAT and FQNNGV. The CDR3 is CASRLDRDPNTIYF. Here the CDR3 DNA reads TGTGCCAGCAGGCTAGACAGGGATCCAAACACCATATATTTT.

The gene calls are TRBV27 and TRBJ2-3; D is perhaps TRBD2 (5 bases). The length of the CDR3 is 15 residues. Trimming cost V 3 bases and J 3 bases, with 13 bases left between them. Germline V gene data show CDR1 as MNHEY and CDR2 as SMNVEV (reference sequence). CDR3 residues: CASSLDSMGTDTQYF. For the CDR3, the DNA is TGTGCCAGCAGTTTGGACTCAATGGGGACAGATACGCAGTATTTT.

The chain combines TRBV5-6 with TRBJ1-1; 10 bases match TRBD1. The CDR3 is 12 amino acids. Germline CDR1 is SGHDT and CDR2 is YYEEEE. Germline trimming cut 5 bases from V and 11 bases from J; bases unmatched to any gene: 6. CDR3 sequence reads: CASSPGTGVAFF. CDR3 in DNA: TGTGCCAGCAGTCCCGGGACAGGGGTTGCTTTCTTT.

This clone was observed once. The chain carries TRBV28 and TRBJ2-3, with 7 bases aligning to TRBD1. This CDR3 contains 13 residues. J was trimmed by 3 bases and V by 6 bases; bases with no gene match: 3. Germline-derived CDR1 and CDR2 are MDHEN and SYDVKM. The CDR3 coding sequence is TGTGCCAGCAGGAGGGGGCAAACAGATACGCAGTATTTT. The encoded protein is CASRRGQTDTQYF.

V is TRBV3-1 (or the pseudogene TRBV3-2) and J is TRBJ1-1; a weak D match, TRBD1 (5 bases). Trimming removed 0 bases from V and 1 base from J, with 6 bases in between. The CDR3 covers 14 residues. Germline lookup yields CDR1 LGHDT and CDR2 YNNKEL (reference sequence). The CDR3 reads CASSQETGNTEAFF. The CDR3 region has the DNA TGTGCCAGCAGCCAAGAAACAGGGAACACTGAAGCTTTCTTT.

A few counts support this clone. CDR3 in amino acids: CASSQAGLNTEAFF. DNA for the CDR3: TGCGCCAGCAGCCAAGCAGGGTTGAACACTGAAGCTTTCTTT. The rearrangement uses TRBV4-1 and TRBJ1-1, with TRBD1 as a possible D gene (5 bases). The ends were cut back, 1 base at V and 0 bases at J, with 6 bases in the middle. There are 14 residues in the CDR3. Germline loops: CDR1 MGHRA, CDR2 YSYEKL.

The CDR3, as DNA: TGTGCCAGCAGCTCAAGGGAGACATCGTACAATGAGCAGTTCTTC. This translates into CASSSRETSYNEQFF. This chain uses TRBV21-1 with TRBJ2-1; the D call TRBD2 from the table was never checked on the DNA. TRBV21-1 is classified as a pseudogene. The CDR3 contains 15 residues.

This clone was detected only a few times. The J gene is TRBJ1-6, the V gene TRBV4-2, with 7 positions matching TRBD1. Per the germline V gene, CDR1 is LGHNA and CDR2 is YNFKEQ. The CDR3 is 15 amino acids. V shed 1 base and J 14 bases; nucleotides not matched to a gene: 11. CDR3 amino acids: CASSQGDREFRALHF. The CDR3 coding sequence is TGTGCCAGCAGCCAAGGAGACAGGGAGTTTAGAGCCCTCCACTTT.

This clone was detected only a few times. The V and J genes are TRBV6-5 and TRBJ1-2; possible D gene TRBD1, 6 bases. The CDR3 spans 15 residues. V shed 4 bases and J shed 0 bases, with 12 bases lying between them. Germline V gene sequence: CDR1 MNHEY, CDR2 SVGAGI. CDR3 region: CASSFGGLANYGYTF. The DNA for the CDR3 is TGTGCCAGCAGTTTTGGGGGCCTAGCTAACTATGGCTACACCTTC.

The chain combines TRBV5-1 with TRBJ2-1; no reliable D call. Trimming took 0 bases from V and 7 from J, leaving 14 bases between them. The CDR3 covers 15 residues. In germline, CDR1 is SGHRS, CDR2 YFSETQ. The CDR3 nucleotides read TGCGCCAGCAGCTTGGGACATACCCAACCGAATGAGCAGTTCTTC. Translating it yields CASSLGHTQPNEQFF. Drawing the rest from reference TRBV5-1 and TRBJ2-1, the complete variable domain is KAGVTQTPRYLIKTRGQQVTLSCSPISGHRSVSWYQQTPGQGLQFLFEYFSETQRNKGNFPGRFSGRQFSNSRSEMNVSTLELGDSALYLCASSLGHTQPNEQFFGPGTRLTVL.

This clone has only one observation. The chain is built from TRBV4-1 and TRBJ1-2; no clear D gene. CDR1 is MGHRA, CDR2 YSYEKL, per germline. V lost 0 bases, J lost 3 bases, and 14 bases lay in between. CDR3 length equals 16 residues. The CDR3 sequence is CASSQEVAPFHYGYTF. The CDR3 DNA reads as TGCGCCAGCAGCCAAGAGGTGGCCCCGTTCCACTATGGCTACACCTTC.

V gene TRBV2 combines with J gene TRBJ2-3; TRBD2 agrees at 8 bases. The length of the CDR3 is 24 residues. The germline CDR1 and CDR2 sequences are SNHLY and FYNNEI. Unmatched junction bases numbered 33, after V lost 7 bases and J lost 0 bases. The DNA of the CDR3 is TGTGCCAGCACCGCCCTCTTCGCCCCCCTGGGGGGAGAAGCGGGGGCCGCTAGCACAGATACGCAGTATTTT. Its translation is CASTALFAPLGGEAGAASTDTQYF.

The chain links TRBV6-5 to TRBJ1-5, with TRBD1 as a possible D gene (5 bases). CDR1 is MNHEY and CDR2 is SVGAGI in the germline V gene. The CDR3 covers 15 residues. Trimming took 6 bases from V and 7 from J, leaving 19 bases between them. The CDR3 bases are TGTGCCAGCAGCCCCGGGGGATGGGGGATCCAGCCCCAGCATTTT. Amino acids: CASSPGGWGIQPQHF.

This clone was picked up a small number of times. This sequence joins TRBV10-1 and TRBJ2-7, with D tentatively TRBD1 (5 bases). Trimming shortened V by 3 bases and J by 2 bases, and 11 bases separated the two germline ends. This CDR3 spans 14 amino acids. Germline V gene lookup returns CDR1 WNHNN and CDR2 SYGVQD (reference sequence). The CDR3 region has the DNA TGCGCCAGCAGTGACGAGACAGTGACCTACGAGCAGTACTTC. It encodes CASSDETVTYEQYF.

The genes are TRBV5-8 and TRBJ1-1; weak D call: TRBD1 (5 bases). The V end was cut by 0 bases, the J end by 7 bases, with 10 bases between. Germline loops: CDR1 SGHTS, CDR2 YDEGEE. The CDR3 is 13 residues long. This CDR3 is CASSLGGGGEAFF. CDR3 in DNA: TGTGCCAGCAGCTTGGGCGGGGGAGGTGAAGCTTTCTTT.

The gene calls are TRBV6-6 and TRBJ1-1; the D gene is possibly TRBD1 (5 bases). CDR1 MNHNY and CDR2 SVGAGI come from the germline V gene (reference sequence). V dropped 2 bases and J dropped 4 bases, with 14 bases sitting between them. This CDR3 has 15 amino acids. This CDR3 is CASSYNPQDFTEAFF. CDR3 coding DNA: TGTGCCAGCAGTTACAACCCACAGGATTTCACTGAAGCTTTCTTT.

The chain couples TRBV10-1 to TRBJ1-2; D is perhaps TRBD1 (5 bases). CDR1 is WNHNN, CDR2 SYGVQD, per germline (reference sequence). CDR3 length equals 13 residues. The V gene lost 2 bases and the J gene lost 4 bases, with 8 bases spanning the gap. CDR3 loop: CASSEGGTYGYTF. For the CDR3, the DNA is TGCGCCAGCAGTGAGGGGGGGACCTATGGCTACACCTTC.

The CDR3 protein is CASSVGGTGGNTIYF. CDR3 in DNA: TGTGCCAGCAGCGTAGGGGGGACAGGGGGAAACACCATATATTTT. This rearrangement joins TRBV9 to TRBJ1-3, with 9 positions matching TRBD1. Germline V CDR1 and CDR2: SGDLS, YYNGEE. Losses at the gene ends were 0 bases for V and 4 bases for J; bases not matched to a gene: 2. The CDR3 runs 15 residues.

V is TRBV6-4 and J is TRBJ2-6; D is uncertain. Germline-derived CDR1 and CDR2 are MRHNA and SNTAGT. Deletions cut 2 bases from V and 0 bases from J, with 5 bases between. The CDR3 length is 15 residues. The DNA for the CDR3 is TGTGCCAGCAGTGACGGAGACTCTGGGGCCAACGTCCTGACTTTC. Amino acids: CASSDGDSGANVLTF.

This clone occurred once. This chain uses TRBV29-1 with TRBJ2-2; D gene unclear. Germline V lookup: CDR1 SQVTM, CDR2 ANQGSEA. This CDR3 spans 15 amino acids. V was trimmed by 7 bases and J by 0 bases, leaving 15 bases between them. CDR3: CSAIQHDANTGELFF. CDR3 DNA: TGCAGCGCCATACAGCATGACGCGAACACCGGGGAGCTGTTTTTT.

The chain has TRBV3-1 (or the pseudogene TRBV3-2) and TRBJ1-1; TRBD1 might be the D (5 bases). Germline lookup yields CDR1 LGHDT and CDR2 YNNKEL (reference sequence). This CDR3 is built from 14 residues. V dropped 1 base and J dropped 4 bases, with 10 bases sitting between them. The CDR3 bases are TGTGCCAGCAGCCAAGGGGGGGGGACCACTGAAGCTTTCTTT. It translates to CASSQGGGTTEAFF.

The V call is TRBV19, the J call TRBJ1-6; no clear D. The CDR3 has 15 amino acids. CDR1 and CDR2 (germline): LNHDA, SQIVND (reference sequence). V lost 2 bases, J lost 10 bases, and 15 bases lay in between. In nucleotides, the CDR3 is TGTGCCAGTAGTATAATTTCGAATCCCGGGTCACCCCTCCACTTT. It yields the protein CASSIISNPGSPLHF. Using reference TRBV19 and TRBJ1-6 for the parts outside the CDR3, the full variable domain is DGGITQSPKYLFRKEGQNVTLSCEQNLNHDAMYWYRQDPGQGLRLIYYSQIVNDFQKGDIAEGYSVSREKKESFPLTVTSAQKNPTAFYLCASSIISNPGSPLHFGNGTRLTVT.

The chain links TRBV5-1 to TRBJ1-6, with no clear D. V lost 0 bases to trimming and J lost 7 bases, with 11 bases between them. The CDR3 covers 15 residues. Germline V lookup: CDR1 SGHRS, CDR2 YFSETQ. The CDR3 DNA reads TGCGCCAGCAGCTTGGAGGCGGGTGGGAATTCACCCCTCCACTTT. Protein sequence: CASSLEAGGNSPLHF.

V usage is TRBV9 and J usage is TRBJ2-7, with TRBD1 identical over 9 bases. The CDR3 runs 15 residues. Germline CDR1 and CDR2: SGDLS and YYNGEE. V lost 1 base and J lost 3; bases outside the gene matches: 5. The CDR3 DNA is TGTGCCAGCAGCGTACTTGCGGACAGGGGCTACGAGCAGTACTTC. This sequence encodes CASSVLADRGYEQYF. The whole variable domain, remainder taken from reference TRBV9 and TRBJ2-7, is DSGVTQTPKHLITATGQRVTLRCSPRSGDLSVYWYQQSLDQGLQFLIQYYNGEERAKGNILERFSAQQFPDLHSELNLSSLELGDSALYFCASSVLADRGYEQYFGPGTRLTVT.